The source of this T cell receptor (beta chain) is a study of Ad26.COV2.S vaccination and SARS-CoV-2 variants. Notes on the study in general: The breadth of spike-specific CD8+ and CD4+ T cell responses after vaccination was reportedly substantial.

The treatment denotes: approximately 18 received Ad26.COV2.S at low or high dose, single or two shots; about 5 received placebo; per-sample allocation not given. Specimens were obtained on day 63 following the first vaccine or placebo injection. Vaccine was an Ad26 vector expressing Wuhan-strain SARS-CoV-2 spike. Germline V CDR1 and CDR2: MNHEY, SVGEGT. This CDR3 has 18 residues. Trimming took off 2 bases at V and 6 bases at J, with 22 bases between the two ends. Assay: immunoSEQ multiplex PCR; the TCRdb copy retains only in-frame clones and omits some. Of more than 300,000 clones listed, 86% were seen once; the top ten hold about 10%. About this clone: Antigen: not known.

The genes are TRBV6-2 or TRBV6-3 and TRBJ1-4; D not certain. The TCR was taken from a person between 18 and 60 years old who received the Ad26.COV2.S COVID-19 vaccine or a placebo. The source material was peripheral blood, sampled in a trial of Ad26.COV2.S vaccine versus placebo. The CDR3 here is CASSYRADPDARDEKLFF. CDR3 nucleotide sequence: TGTGCCAGCAGTTACCGGGCGGACCCCGATGCAAGGGATGAAAAACTGTTTTTT.